The 25 T cell receptor beta chains reported below all come from one sample, sequenced in a study of control samples from healthy donors and cancer patients. TCRdb's copy holds only in-frame clones and misses some; the assay was immunoSEQ multiplex PCR. The sample includes about 130,000 clones, 85% to 95% of them seen just once. The sequenced material came from blood. The receptors derive from a man in his late teens or twenties in good health.

This clone was recorded once. The V call is TRBV12-3 or TRBV12-4, the J call TRBJ1-1, with D hard to call. The CDR3 length is 11 residues. The V gene lost 6 bases and the J gene lost 4 bases, with 6 bases spanning the gap. The CDR3 bases are TGTGCCAGCAGGCAGGTCACTGAAGCTTTCTTT. It codes for CASRQVTEAFF.

The rearrangement uses TRBV24-1 and TRBJ2-2, with 15 nucleotides matching TRBD2. Germline V gene lookup returns CDR1 KGHDR and CDR2 SFDVKD. Trimming took 2 bases from V and 5 from J; bases not matched to a gene: 2. This CDR3 is built from 17 residues. CDR3 DNA sequence: TGTGCCACCAGTGATTCTGGGACTAGCGGGGGGACCGGGGAGCTGTTTTTT. Protein sequence: CATSDSGTSGGTGELFF.

The rearrangement uses TRBV19 and TRBJ2-2; weak D call: TRBD1 (6 bases). V was shortened by 8 bases and J by 1 base, with 8 bases between the two germline ends. Per germline, CDR1 LNHDA and CDR2 SQIVND (reference sequence). The CDR3 contains 13 residues. CDR3 coding DNA: TGTGCCAGTTCGACAGGGAACACCGGGGAGCTGTTTTTT. Its translation: CASSTGNTGELFF.

CDR3 in DNA: TGTGCCAGCAGCGCGGGACAGGGGGGAAATCAGCCCCAGCATTTT. It is translated as CASSAGQGGNQPQHF. This rearrangement joins TRBV9 to TRBJ1-5, with 11 positions matching TRBD1. J lost 4 bases, V lost 3 bases, and 3 bases had no gene match. The CDR3 contains 15 residues. The germline V gene encodes CDR1 SGDLS and CDR2 YYNGEE.

This sequence joins TRBV5-1 and TRBJ1-4; tentatively, D is TRBD1 (5 bases). The V and J ends lost 0 bases and 0 bases respectively, with 9 bases between them. Germline-derived CDR1 and CDR2 are SGHRS and YFSETQ. CDR3 size: 16 residues. The CDR3 nucleotides are TGCGCCAGCAGCTTGGGACAGCTTGCAACTAATGAAAAACTGTTTTTT. Translation gives CASSLGQLATNEKLFF.

This chain joins TRBV10-2 and TRBJ1-2; D perhaps matches TRBD1 (5 bases). V was shortened by 6 bases and J by 4 bases, with 15 bases between the two germline ends. CDR1 and CDR2 from the germline V gene are WSHSY and SAAADI. The CDR3 loop spans 14 amino acids. This chain's CDR3 is CASSPGDAGYGYTF. Written as DNA, the CDR3 is TGCGCCAGCAGCCCGGGGGACGCGGGCTATGGCTACACCTTC.

This clone was seen a few times. This rearrangement joins TRBV19 to TRBJ1-1; the match to TRBD1 covers 9 bases. The CDR3 totals 15 residues. Trimming cost V 5 bases and J 6 bases; bases outside gene matches: 10. The germline V gene has CDR1 LNHDA and CDR2 SQIVND (reference sequence). The CDR3 is CASSPRTGAVAEAFF. CDR3 in DNA: TGTGCCAGTAGTCCAAGGACAGGGGCCGTCGCTGAAGCTTTCTTT.

The J gene is TRBJ1-6, the V gene TRBV7-2; D may be TRBD1 (5 bases). Trimming took off 5 bases at V and 3 bases at J, with 8 bases between the two ends. The germline V gene has CDR1 SGHTA and CDR2 FQGNSA. The CDR3 loop spans 14 amino acids. CDR3 coding DNA: TGTGCCAGCAGCCCCGACAGCTATAATTCACCCCTCCACTTT. Its protein product is CASSPDSYNSPLHF.

A remark on this clone: The same CDR3 also results from other DNA sequences found in this sample. The chain is built from TRBV9 and TRBJ2-3; TRBD1 agrees at 7 bases. The CDR3 is 15 amino acids. CDR1 SGDLS and CDR2 YYNGEE come from the germline V gene. J was trimmed by 1 base and V by 0 bases; bases with no gene match: 2. This CDR3 is CASSVDRGGTDTQYF. The CDR3 bases are TGTGCCAGCAGCGTAGACAGGGGCGGCACAGATACGCAGTATTTT.

This chain connects TRBV27 to TRBJ1-5; no clear D. From germline, CDR1 is MNHEY and CDR2 SMNVEV (reference sequence). There are 16 residues in the CDR3. Deletions cut 2 bases from V and 0 bases from J, with 11 bases between. CDR3 amino acids: CASSLSFSYSNQPQHF. CDR3 DNA: TGTGCCAGCAGTTTAAGCTTCAGCTATAGCAATCAGCCCCAGCATTTT.

The rearrangement links TRBV7-9 to TRBJ1-3; D ambiguous. The CDR3 is made up of 17 amino acids. Germline values: CDR1 SEHNR, CDR2 FQNEAQ (reference sequence). The V and J ends lost 2 bases and 0 bases respectively, with 14 bases between them. CDR3 in DNA: TGTGCCAGCAGCTTAATAAGGACGGGTAACTCTGGAAACACCATATATTTT. It yields the protein CASSLIRTGNSGNTIYF.

This clone was counted between two and nine times. The genes are TRBV9 and TRBJ2-7, with TRBD2 matching 7 bases. The CDR3 spans 13 residues. V shed 4 bases, J shed 7 bases, and the junction held 8 bases outside the gene matches. The V gene's germline CDR1 is SGDLS and CDR2 YYNGEE. Written as DNA, the CDR3 is TGTGCCAGCAGCCCCGGGACTACTTGGGAGCAGTACTTC. As protein: CASSPGTTWEQYF.

The chain uses TRBV10-1 and TRBJ2-3; 7 positions agree with TRBD2. This CDR3 region has 16 residues. The trim removed 5 bases at V and 2 bases at J, leaving 10 bases unmatched. Germline values: CDR1 WNHNN, CDR2 SYGVQD (reference sequence). The CDR3 DNA sequence: TGCGCCAGCAGTTCCGGGAGGACGGGGGTCACAGATACGCAGTATTTT. It specifies CASSSGRTGVTDTQYF.

The V call is TRBV5-1, the J call TRBJ2-7, with 9 bases lining up with TRBD1. The CDR3 is made up of 15 amino acids. Trimming cost V 2 bases and J 2 bases; bases outside gene matches: 5. CDR1 SGHRS and CDR2 YFSETQ come from the germline V gene. DNA for the CDR3: TGCGCCAGCAGCTTCCGGGACAGGGCGGCCTACGAGCAGTACTTC. Translated, it gives CASSFRDRAAYEQYF.

The J gene is TRBJ1-1, the V gene TRBV19, with a weak D call TRBD1 (6 bases). V lost 6 bases and J 5 bases, leaving 19 bases between the germline ends. The germline V gene has CDR1 LNHDA and CDR2 SQIVND (reference sequence). The CDR3 runs to 15 residues. This chain's CDR3 is CASRVLQGGFTEAFF. The CDR3 DNA follows: TGTGCCAGTAGGGTCCTACAGGGCGGATTTACTGAAGCTTTCTTT.

J is TRBJ2-7 and V is TRBV19, with D perhaps assigned TRBD1 or TRBD2 (5 bases each). The V and J ends lost 5 bases and 1 base respectively, with 9 bases between them. CDR3 length: 13 amino acids. Germline assignment: CDR1 LNHDA and CDR2 SQIVND (reference sequence). The CDR3 region is CASSWGSSYEQYF. The CDR3 bases are TGTGCCAGTAGTTGGGGGAGTTCCTACGAGCAGTACTTC.

This clone was seen a handful of times. The chain uses TRBV5-1 and TRBJ1-1, with D tentatively TRBD1 (6 bases). Per the germline V gene, CDR1 is SGHRS and CDR2 is YFSETQ. Trimming stripped 4 bases from V and 4 bases from J, with 11 bases between. There are 13 residues in the CDR3. CDR3 in DNA: TGCGCCAGCAGCCGGGACACGGGCACTGAAGCTTTCTTT. Residues: CASSRDTGTEAFF.

This chain uses TRBV12-1 with TRBJ1-1. TRBV12-1 is deemed a pseudogene. The CDR3 is made up of 13 amino acids. The CDR3 reads CASSHETCTEAFF. For the CDR3, the DNA is TGTGCCAGCAGCCACGAGACGTGCACTGAAGCTTTCTTT.

J is TRBJ2-3 and V is TRBV30; 10 bases match TRBD2. The V gene end was trimmed by 4 bases and the J gene end by 3 bases; junction bases not matched to a gene: 7. The CDR3 runs to 15 residues. Germline V lookup: CDR1 GTSNPN, CDR2 SVGIG (reference sequence). The CDR3 sequence: CAWTSSGGSTDTQYF. CDR3 coding DNA: TGTGCCTGGACCTCTAGCGGGGGCTCAACAGATACGCAGTATTTT.

Note on this clone: This clone may be a read error of a much larger clone one base away. The chain has TRBV4-1 and TRBJ2-5; D is undetermined. The CDR3 runs 11 residues. V shed 0 bases and J shed 4 bases, with 0 bases lying between them. Germline assignment: CDR1 MGHRA and CDR2 YSYEKL. The CDR3 DNA reads as TGCGCCAGCAGCCAAGAAGAGACCCAGTACTTC. Translating it yields CASSQEETQYF.

The gene calls are TRBV6-6 and TRBJ1-6; possible D gene TRBD1, 6 bases. This CDR3 has 14 amino acids. Germline lookup yields CDR1 MNHNY and CDR2 SVGAGI (reference sequence). V was pared by 6 bases and J by 13 bases, with 19 bases between. CDR3 region: CASSHITGLMPLHF. The CDR3 nucleotides are TGTGCCAGCAGCCATATTACAGGGTTGATGCCCCTCCACTTT.

The genes are TRBV6-5 and TRBJ2-1; tentatively, D is TRBD2 (6 bases). Germline CDR1 MNHEY, CDR2 SVGAGI. The V end lost 6 bases, the J end lost 4 bases, and 16 bases lay between the germline ends. This CDR3 has 15 amino acids. This CDR3 reads CASRGDSGVYNEQFF. As DNA, the CDR3 is TGTGCCAGCAGGGGAGATAGCGGCGTTTACAATGAGCAGTTCTTC.

The V call is TRBV20-1, the J call TRBJ2-7; D is uncertain. V was pared by 2 bases and J by 4 bases, with 6 bases between. Germline-derived CDR1 and CDR2 are DFQATT and SNEGSKA (reference sequence). This CDR3 is built from 11 residues. CDR3 loop: CSARNGYEQYF. The CDR3 region has the DNA TGCAGTGCTAGAAACGGATACGAGCAGTACTTC.

V and J are TRBV3-1 (or the pseudogene TRBV3-2) and TRBJ2-5, with D tentatively TRBD1 (6 bases). The germline V gene has CDR1 LGHDT and CDR2 YNNKEL (reference sequence). Trimming cost V 2 bases and J 1 base, with 11 bases left between them. This CDR3 spans 15 amino acids. CDR3 nucleotide sequence: TGTGCCAGCAGCCAAATACAGGGTGGCCAAGAGACCCAGTACTTC. It specifies CASSQIQGGQETQYF.

CDR3 residues: CAWTRNRGINYGYTF. CDR3 bases: TGTGCCTGGACCCGAAACAGGGGGATTAACTATGGCTACACCTTC. This chain connects TRBV30 to TRBJ1-2, with 8 bases that match TRBD1. J gave up 1 base and V 4 bases, and 8 bases lay outside the gene matches. Germline V CDR1 and CDR2: GTSNPN, SVGIG (reference sequence). This CDR3 contains 15 residues.